The clone carrying this TCR beta chain was seen more than once but under ten times. The antigen remains undetermined. The sample belongs to a study of response to subunit inactivated influenza vaccine. General observations from the study: The authors proposed limited new T cell recruitment per seasonal influenza vaccination.

The ends were cut back, 1 base at V and 9 bases at J, with 10 bases in the middle. The CDR3 totals 13 residues. Germline CDR1 SGHTA, CDR2 FQGNSA. TCRdb used MiXCR to reprocess the RT-PCR reads, holding one entry per CDR3 protein. Altogether fewer than 800,000 distinct CDR3 sequences are present, approximately 14% being singletons, with the ten largest covering 11%. J is TRBJ2-1 and V is TRBV7-2, with D uncertain. The sequencing used PBMCs from blood, collected 12 days after vaccination. The origin of this receptor is a man aged 45 to 65 who received an inactivated influenza vaccine. CDR3 coding DNA: TGTGCCAGCAGCTTAGAGGCTAGGTCTGAGCAGTTCTTC. The encoded protein is CASSLEARSEQFF.